The present T cell receptor (beta chain) was sequenced within a study of shared clonotypes between healthy human individuals. Bulk PBMC genomic DNA spanned ten immunoSEQ deep plates. The data were produced by immunoSEQ multiplex PCR, yet TCRdb's version contains in-frame clones alone and is incomplete. This sample has 450,000 to 500,000 clones, with almost 80% found just once. Per germline, CDR1 SGHDT and CDR2 YYEEEE. The V gene lost 2 bases and the J gene lost 5 bases, with 16 bases spanning the gap. This CDR3 region has 15 residues. The receptor's source is a woman between 40 and 55 years old in good health. Some clones in this sample may be carry-over from other donors' samples. V usage is TRBV5-6 and J usage is TRBJ1-1; D is possibly TRBD1 (6 bases). Sequenced sample: PBMCs. The CDR3 spells CASSLLGWRGTEAFF. The CDR3 DNA follows: TGTGCCAGCAGCTTATTGGGGTGGAGGGGGACTGAAGCTTTCTTT.